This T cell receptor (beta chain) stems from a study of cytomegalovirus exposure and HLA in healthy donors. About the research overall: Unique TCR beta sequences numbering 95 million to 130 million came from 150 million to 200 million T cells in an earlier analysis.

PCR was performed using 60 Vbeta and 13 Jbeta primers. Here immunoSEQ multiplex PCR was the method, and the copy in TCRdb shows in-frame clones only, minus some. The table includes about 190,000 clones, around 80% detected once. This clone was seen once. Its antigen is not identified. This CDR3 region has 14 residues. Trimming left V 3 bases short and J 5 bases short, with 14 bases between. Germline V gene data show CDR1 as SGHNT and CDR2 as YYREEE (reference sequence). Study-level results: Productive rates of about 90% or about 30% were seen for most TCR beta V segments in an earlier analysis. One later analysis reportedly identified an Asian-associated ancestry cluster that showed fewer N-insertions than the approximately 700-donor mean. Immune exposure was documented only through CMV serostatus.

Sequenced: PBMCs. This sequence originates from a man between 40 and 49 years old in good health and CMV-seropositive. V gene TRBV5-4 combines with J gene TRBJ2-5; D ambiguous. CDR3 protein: CASSSPSRRETQYF. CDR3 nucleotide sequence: TGTGCCAGCAGCTCTCCGTCCCGGCGGGAGACCCAGTACTTC.